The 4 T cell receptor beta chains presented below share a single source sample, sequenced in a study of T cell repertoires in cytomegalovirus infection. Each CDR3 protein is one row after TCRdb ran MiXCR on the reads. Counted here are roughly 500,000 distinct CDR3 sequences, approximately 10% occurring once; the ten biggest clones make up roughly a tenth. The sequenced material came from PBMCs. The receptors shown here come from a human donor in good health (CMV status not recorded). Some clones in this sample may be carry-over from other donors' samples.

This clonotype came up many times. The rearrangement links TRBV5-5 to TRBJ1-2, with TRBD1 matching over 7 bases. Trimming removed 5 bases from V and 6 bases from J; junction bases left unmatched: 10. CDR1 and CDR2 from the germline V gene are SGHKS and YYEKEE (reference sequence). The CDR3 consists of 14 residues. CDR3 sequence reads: CASSPLTGLNGYTF. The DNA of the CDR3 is TGTGCCAGCAGTCCGCTGACAGGGCTGAATGGCTACACCTTC.

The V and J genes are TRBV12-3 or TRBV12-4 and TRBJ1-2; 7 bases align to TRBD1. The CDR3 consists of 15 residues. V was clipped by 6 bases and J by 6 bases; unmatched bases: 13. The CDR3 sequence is CASRVDNRGQHGYTF. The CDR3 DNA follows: TGTGCCAGCAGGGTGGATAACAGGGGACAGCATGGCTACACCTTC.

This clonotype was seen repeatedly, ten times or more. CDR3 sequence (DNA): TGTGCCAGCAGTTACGGGAGGGCGAGAGATACGCAGTATTTT. Translated, it gives CASSYGRARDTQYF. The chain carries TRBV6-5 and TRBJ2-3; 7 nucleotides agree with TRBD2. Germline V gene data show CDR1 as MNHEY and CDR2 as SVGAGI. There are 14 residues in the CDR3. V shed 2 bases and J 5 bases; nucleotides not matched to a gene: 4.

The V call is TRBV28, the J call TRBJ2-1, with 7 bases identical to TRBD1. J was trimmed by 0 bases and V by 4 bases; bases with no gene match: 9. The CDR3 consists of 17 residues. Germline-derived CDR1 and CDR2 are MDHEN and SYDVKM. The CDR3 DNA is TGTGCCAGCAGTTCATTAACAGGGGTCCACTCCTACAATGAGCAGTTCTTC. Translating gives CASSSLTGVHSYNEQFF.